The sample holds one count of the clone carrying this TCR beta chain. Sampling of blood occurred at baseline, cycle 4 day 1, and cycle 7 day 1. Assay: immunoSEQ multiplex PCR; the TCRdb copy retains only in-frame clones and omits some. The data show about 67,000 clones, less than 95% seen once. This entry comes from a study of OX40 agonist ivuxolimab in advanced cancers. Across the study: It was ivuxolimab, an agonistic anti-OX40 (CD134) antibody, that patients were treated with. Each patient was given ivuxolimab into a vein every 2 weeks, at 0.01 to 10 mg/kg. Therapy given before enrollment (anti-PD-1, anti-PD-L1 or anti-CTLA-4) was allowed, and 40% had some.

V lost 6 bases and J lost 5; bases outside the gene matches: 8. CDR3 length: 15 residues. CDR1 and CDR2 (germline): LGHNA, YSLEER. The chain employs TRBV4-3 and TRBJ2-1; 9 bases match TRBD2. The source was CD4+ or CD8+ T cells sorted from blood, collected in a trial of the OX40 agonist ivuxolimab. The sequence was collected from an adult with an advanced solid tumor such as melanoma, head and neck, liver or kidney cancer. As DNA, the CDR3 is TGCGCCAGCAGTTGCGGGAGGGAGATTAACAATGAGCAGTTCTTC. This codes for CASSCGREINNEQFF.